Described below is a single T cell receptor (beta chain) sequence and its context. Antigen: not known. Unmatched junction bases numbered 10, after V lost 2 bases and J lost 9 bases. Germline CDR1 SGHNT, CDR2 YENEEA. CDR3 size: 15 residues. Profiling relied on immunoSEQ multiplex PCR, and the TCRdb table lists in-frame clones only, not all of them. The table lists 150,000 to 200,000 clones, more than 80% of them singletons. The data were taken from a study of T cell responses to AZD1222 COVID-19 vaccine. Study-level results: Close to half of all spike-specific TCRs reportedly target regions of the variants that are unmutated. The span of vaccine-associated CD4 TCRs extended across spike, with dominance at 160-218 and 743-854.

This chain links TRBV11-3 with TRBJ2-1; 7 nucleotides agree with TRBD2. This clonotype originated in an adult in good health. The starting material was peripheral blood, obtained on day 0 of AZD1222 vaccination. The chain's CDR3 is CASSLTAGATLEQFF. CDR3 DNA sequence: TGTGCCAGCAGCTTAACGGCGGGAGCCACCCTTGAGCAGTTCTTC.